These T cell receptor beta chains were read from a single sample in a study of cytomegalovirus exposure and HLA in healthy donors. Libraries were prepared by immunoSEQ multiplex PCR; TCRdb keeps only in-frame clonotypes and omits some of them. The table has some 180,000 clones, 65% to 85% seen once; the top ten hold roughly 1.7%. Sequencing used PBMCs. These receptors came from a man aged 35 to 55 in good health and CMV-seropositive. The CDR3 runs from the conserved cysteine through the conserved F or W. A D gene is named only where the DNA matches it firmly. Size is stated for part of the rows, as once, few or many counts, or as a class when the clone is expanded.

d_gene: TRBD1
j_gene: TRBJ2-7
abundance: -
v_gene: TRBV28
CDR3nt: TGTGCCAGGAAAGCGACAGGGGGTGCCATCATCTCCTACGAGCAGTACTTC
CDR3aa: CARKATGGAIISYEQYF

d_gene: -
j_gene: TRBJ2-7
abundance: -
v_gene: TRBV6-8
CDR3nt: TGTGCCAGCACCCAAGAGCGATCCATCCTCCCCAACGAGCAGTACTTC
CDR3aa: CASTQERSILPNEQYF

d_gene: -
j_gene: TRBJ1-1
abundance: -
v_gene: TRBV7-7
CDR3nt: TGTGCCAGCAGCCTCGGTAGAGGACATATGAACACTGAAGCTTTCTTT
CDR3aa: CASSLGRGHMNTEAFF

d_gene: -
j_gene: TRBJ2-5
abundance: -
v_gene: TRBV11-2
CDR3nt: TGTGCCAGCAGCTTAAGACCCCTCCTAGGACAAGAGACCCAGTACTTC
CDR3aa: CASSLRPLLGQETQYF

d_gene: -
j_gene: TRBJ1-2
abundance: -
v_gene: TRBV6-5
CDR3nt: TGTGCCAGCAGTTATGAGGGTCGAGGCTACACCTTC
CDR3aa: CASSYEGRGYTF

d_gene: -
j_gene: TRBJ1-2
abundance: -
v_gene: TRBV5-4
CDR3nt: TGTGCCAGCAGCTCCGACAGAGCTAACTATGGCTACACCTTC
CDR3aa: CASSSDRANYGYTF

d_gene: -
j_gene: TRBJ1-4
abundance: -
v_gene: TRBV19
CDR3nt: TGTGCCAGTACCCTGGCGGCAACTAATGAAAAACTGTTTTTT
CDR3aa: CASTLAATNEKLFF

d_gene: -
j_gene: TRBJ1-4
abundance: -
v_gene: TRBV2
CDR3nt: TGTGCCAGCAGTTGGGAGGCGGAAAAACTGTTTTTT
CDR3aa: CASSWEAEKLFF

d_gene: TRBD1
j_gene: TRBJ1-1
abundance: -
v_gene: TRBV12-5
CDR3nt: TGTGCTAGTGGTTCCAGGACAGGGTTGTCTTTCTTT
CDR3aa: CASGSRTGLSFF

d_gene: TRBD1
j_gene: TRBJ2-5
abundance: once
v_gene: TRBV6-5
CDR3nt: TGTGCCAGCAGTTACAATCGACAGGGGGGTTCGGAGACCCAGTACTTC
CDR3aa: CASSYNRQGGSETQYF